The sequence of this TCR beta chain was determined in a study of cytomegalovirus exposure and HLA in healthy donors. The study's findings and limits: Some 17,000 TCR beta sequences were associated with HLA alleles at 0.05 false discovery rate in a later analysis.

PCR used 60 Vbeta primers and 13 Jbeta primers. TCRdb's table, derived via immunoSEQ multiplex PCR, lists solely in-frame clones and lacks some. The data hold around 200,000 clones, with over 75% observed a single time. To note about this clone: Its antigen is not identified. One end of the junction is discordant with germline, which a read error may explain. This sample includes further DNA sequences coding for the same CDR3.

This CDR3 is built from 15 residues. The germline V gene encodes CDR1 SNHLY and CDR2 FYNNEI. Sequencing was done on a sample of PBMCs. This TCR was recovered from a girl aged 2 to 9 in good health and CMV-seronegative. This rearrangement joins TRBV2 to TRBJ1-1; the D is unclear. CDR3 bases: TGTGCCAGCAGTGCGTGGGCCACACGGAACACGGAAGCTTTCTTT. This gives the protein CASSAWATRNTEAFF.